The 27 T cell receptor beta chains reported below all come from one sample, sequenced in a study of cytomegalovirus exposure and HLA in healthy donors. Primers included in the PCR were 60 Vbeta and 13 Jbeta primers. TCRdb's table, derived via immunoSEQ multiplex PCR, lists solely in-frame clones and lacks some. The table has some 180,000 clones, 76% seen once; the top ten hold under 2%. Sequencing input: PBMCs. These receptors all come from a young man in good health and CMV-seronegative.

This chain links TRBV28 with TRBJ2-7, with TRBD1 matching 9 bases. The CDR3 sequence is 15 residues long. Losses at the gene ends were 5 bases for V and 3 bases for J; bases not matched to a gene: 8. Per the germline V gene, CDR1 is MDHEN and CDR2 is SYDVKM. As DNA, the CDR3 is TGTGCCAGCAGTCCCGGGACAGGGAACGACTACGAGCAGTACTTC. It is translated as CASSPGTGNDYEQYF.

This rearrangement joins TRBV25-1 to TRBJ2-3; 9 bases align to TRBD2. CDR1 MGHDK and CDR2 SYGVNS come from the germline V gene. The CDR3 spans 16 residues. With 4 bases clipped from V and 6 bases from J, the junction kept 11 bases outside the gene matches. The CDR3 nucleotides read TGTGCCAGCAGTGGAACTAGCGGGCCCACAGGGGATACGCAGTATTTT. Encoded protein: CASSGTSGPTGDTQYF.

The chain carries TRBV10-3 and TRBJ1-1, with a tentative D call TRBD1 (5 bases). Trimming shortened V by 3 bases and J by 0 bases, and 14 bases separated the two germline ends. Germline values: CDR1 ENHRY, CDR2 SYGVKD. CDR3 size: 16 residues. As DNA, the CDR3 is TGTGCCATCAGTGACCCCGCGGAGGGGATGAACACTGAAGCTTTCTTT. The encoded protein is CAISDPAEGMNTEAFF.

The genes are TRBV7-9 and TRBJ2-7; TRBD1 aligns across 8 bases. The CDR3 consists of 12 residues. J gave up 6 bases and V 8 bases, and 6 bases lay outside the gene matches. CDR1 and CDR2 from the germline V gene are SEHNR and FQNEAQ (reference sequence). In nucleotides, the CDR3 is TGTGCCAGCGGCTCGACAGGGGCCGAGCAGTACTTC. Translated: CASGSTGAEQYF.

The rearrangement uses TRBV28 and TRBJ1-4; 7 bases agree with TRBD1. The CDR3 sequence is 17 residues long. CDR1 MDHEN and CDR2 SYDVKM come from the germline V gene. With 5 bases clipped from V and 0 bases from J, the junction kept 9 bases outside the gene matches. In DNA, the CDR3 is TGTGCCAGCAGTATCAGACAGGGCCTAGCAACTAATGAAAAACTGTTTTTT. Translation gives CASSIRQGLATNEKLFF.

The chain has TRBV2 and TRBJ2-3; D not certain. Germline V gene lookup returns CDR1 SNHLY and CDR2 FYNNEI. Trimming cost V 1 base and J 7 bases, with 6 bases left between them. This CDR3 comprises 12 residues. The DNA for the CDR3 is TGTGCCAGCAGTGAAGTCCCCAATACGCAGTATTTT. Protein sequence: CASSEVPNTQYF.

J is TRBJ2-7 and V is TRBV6-6, with 7 bases fitting TRBD1. The CDR3 extends over 14 amino acids. V shed 6 bases, J shed 4 bases, and the junction held 9 bases outside the gene matches. CDR1 is MNHNY and CDR2 is SVGAGI in the germline V gene (reference sequence). The CDR3 is CASRFSDREYEQYF. The CDR3 bases are TGTGCCAGCAGATTCTCAGACAGGGAATACGAGCAGTACTTC.

The rearrangement uses TRBV21-1 and TRBJ1-2; the table gives TRBD1 as D, unverified against the DNA. TRBV21-1 is flagged as a pseudogene. The CDR3 totals 18 residues. CDR3 sequence reads: CASSKVPRGRFGDYGYTF. In DNA form, the CDR3 reads TGTGCCAGCAGCAAAGTGCCCAGGGGGCGCTTCGGGGACTATGGCTACACCTTC.

The rearrangement joins TRBV28 to TRBJ1-4; possible D gene TRBD1, 5 bases. Germline V lookup: CDR1 MDHEN, CDR2 SYDVKM. The CDR3 has 16 residues. The V end was cut by 10 bases, the J end by 7 bases, with 25 bases between. The CDR3 nucleotides are TGTGCCACTAATCATCTTGTGGAGCAGGGTAGTGAAAAACTGTTTTTT. Translated: CATNHLVEQGSEKLFF. Full variable domain (rest looked up from reference TRBV28 and TRBJ1-4): DVKVTQSSRYLVKRTGEKVFLECVQDMDHENMFWYRQDPGLGLRLIYFSYDVKMKEKGDIPEGYSVSREKKERFSLILESASTNQTSMYLCATNHLVEQGSEKLFFGSGTQLSVL.

The genes are TRBV6-5 and TRBJ1-2; no firm D call. Germline CDR1 and CDR2: MNHEY and SVGAGI. CDR3 length: 11 residues. The ends were cut back, 5 bases at V and 4 bases at J, with 5 bases in the middle. CDR3 in amino acids: CASSPGYGYTF. DNA of the CDR3: TGTGCCAGCAGTCCAGGCTATGGCTACACCTTC.

The V call is TRBV10-2, the J call TRBJ2-3; 7 positions agree with TRBD2. The germline CDR1 and CDR2 sequences are WSHSY and SAAADI. Germline trimming cut 8 bases from V and 1 base from J; bases unmatched to any gene: 9. The CDR3 consists of 15 residues. The DNA of the CDR3 is TGCGCCAGCGGGCTCGGGGCGGGAGGCACAGATACGCAGTATTTT. Translating it yields CASGLGAGGTDTQYF.

This clone was observed a few times. J is TRBJ2-7 and V is TRBV18, with 10 bases fitting TRBD2. CDR3 length: 14 residues. Looked up from germline, CDR1 is KGHSH and CDR2 is LQKENI. Losses at the gene ends were 3 bases for V and 5 bases for J; bases not matched to a gene: 4. CDR3 residues: CASSPGTSVNEQYF. The CDR3 DNA is TGTGCCAGCTCACCCGGGACTAGCGTTAACGAGCAGTACTTC.

The genes are TRBV30 and TRBJ1-1; 8 bases agree with TRBD1. V dropped 0 bases and J dropped 10; count of bases not matched to a gene: 7. The CDR3 has 13 amino acids. In germline, CDR1 is GTSNPN, CDR2 SVGIG (reference sequence). In DNA, the CDR3 is TGTGCCTGGAGTGTTGGACAGGGAGTAGGAGCTTTCTTT. It codes for CAWSVGQGVGAFF.

This clone was observed a single time. J is TRBJ1-2 and V is TRBV2; D remains ambiguous. Germline CDR1 and CDR2: SNHLY and FYNNEI. The CDR3 is made up of 13 amino acids. Trimming removed 1 base from V and 8 bases from J, with 11 bases in between. CDR3 coding DNA: TGTGCCAGCAGTGAAGGGGCAGTACGCGGCTACACCTTC. Translation gives CASSEGAVRGYTF.

The chain couples TRBV19 to TRBJ1-2; the match to TRBD1 covers 7 bases. This CDR3 contains 12 residues. CDR1 and CDR2 (germline): LNHDA, SQIVND (reference sequence). The ends lost 5 bases at V and 8 bases at J; junction bases unmatched: 5. The CDR3: CASSPGQKGYTF. CDR3 coding DNA: TGTGCCAGTAGTCCGGGACAGAAAGGCTACACCTTC.

The chain couples TRBV29-1 to TRBJ1-4, with TRBD1 identical over 7 bases. V gave up 5 bases and J gave up 5 bases; unmatched junction bases: 8. CDR3 size: 14 residues. Germline V gene lookup returns CDR1 SQVTM and CDR2 ANQGSEA. CDR3 loop: CSVITGTANEKLFF. Here the CDR3 DNA reads TGCAGCGTTATAACCGGGACAGCAAATGAAAAACTGTTTTTT.

The V gene is TRBV6-6, the J gene TRBJ1-3; D uncertain. Germline V gene data show CDR1 as MNHNY and CDR2 as SVGAGI (reference sequence). V was pared by 4 bases and J by 0 bases, with 7 bases between. The CDR3 consists of 14 residues. CDR3 bases: TGTGCCAGCAGTTCACACAGCTCTGGAAACACCATATATTTT. The encoded protein is CASSSHSSGNTIYF.

The rearrangement joins TRBV5-6 to TRBJ2-7; D might be TRBD2 (6 bases). The CDR3 extends over 16 amino acids. V lost 4 bases to trimming and J lost 6 bases, with 23 bases between them. Germline V gene sequence: CDR1 SGHDT, CDR2 YYEEEE. The CDR3 DNA sequence: TGTGCCAGCAGCACCCGGGATCAGATATCCGGGAGCGAGCAGTACTTC. It encodes CASSTRDQISGSEQYF. Using reference TRBV5-6 and TRBJ2-7 for the parts outside the CDR3, the full variable domain is DAGVTQSPTHLIKTRGQQVTLRCSPKSGHDTVSWYQQALGQGPQFIFQYYEEEERQRGNFPDRFSGHQFPNYSSELNVNALLLGDSALYLCASSTRDQISGSEQYFGPGTRLTVT.

This rearrangement joins TRBV6-1 to TRBJ2-1; the D gene is possibly TRBD1 (7 bases). The CDR3 sequence is 15 residues long. The germline CDR1 and CDR2 sequences are MNHNS and SASEGT. V was pared by 6 bases and J by 10 bases, with 22 bases between. DNA for the CDR3: TGTGCCAGCAGGTTGAGCGGAGGGGGCCCTAGAGAGCAGTTCTTC. Amino acid sequence: CASRLSGGGPREQFF.

V gene TRBV28 combines with J gene TRBJ1-5, with a possible D match to TRBD1 (6 bases). Germline CDR1 is MDHEN and CDR2 is SYDVKM. V lost 7 bases and J 2 bases, leaving 15 bases between the germline ends. The CDR3 is 15 residues long. The CDR3 loop reads CASTHRARGNQPQHF. The CDR3 DNA reads TGTGCCAGCACCCACAGGGCACGCGGCAATCAGCCCCAGCATTTT.

V gene TRBV27 combines with J gene TRBJ1-2; the match to TRBD1 covers 10 bases. Germline CDR1 MNHEY, CDR2 SMNVEV (reference sequence). The CDR3 totals 18 residues. The J segment lost 3 bases and the V segment lost 1 base, leaving 11 bases of the junction unmatched. The CDR3 loop reads CASSLYGDRGQRDYGYTF. The CDR3 DNA reads as TGTGCCAGCAGTTTATACGGGGACAGGGGCCAGCGGGACTATGGCTACACCTTC.

CDR3 region: CASRLVYRGGGSPLHF. DNA for the CDR3: TGTGCAAGTCGCTTAGTTTACCGGGGTGGAGGTTCACCCCTCCACTTT. The chain is built from TRBV12-2 and TRBJ1-6. TRBV12-2 is deemed a pseudogene. CDR3 length: 16 amino acids.

The gene calls are TRBV2 and TRBJ1-1; no clear D. CDR1 and CDR2 from the germline V gene are SNHLY and FYNNEI. The CDR3 totals 12 residues. Between the trimmed V and J ends, which lost 3 bases and 2 bases, there was a span of 4 bases. The CDR3 nucleotides read TGTGCCAGCAGTGAGGCTAACACTGAAGCTTTCTTT. Amino acid sequence: CASSEANTEAFF.

The V gene is TRBV30, the J gene TRBJ1-1, with 9 bases that match TRBD1. This CDR3 is built from 13 residues. The V segment lost 0 bases and the J segment 4 bases; nucleotides outside the gene matches: 0. Germline-derived CDR1 and CDR2 are GTSNPN and SVGIG (reference sequence). Here the CDR3 reads CAWSVTGGTEAFF. CDR3 bases: TGTGCCTGGAGTGTGACAGGGGGCACTGAAGCTTTCTTT.

The chain is built from TRBV5-1 and TRBJ2-1, with unresolved D. V was cut by 2 bases and J by 6 bases, with 6 bases left in between. The CDR3 sequence is 12 residues long. Germline-derived CDR1 and CDR2 are SGHRS and YFSETQ. CDR3 sequence (DNA): TGCGCCAGCAGCTTCTCTAGCAATGAGCAGTTCTTC. It specifies CASSFSSNEQFF. Variable domain in full (rest from reference TRBV5-1 and TRBJ2-1): KAGVTQTPRYLIKTRGQQVTLSCSPISGHRSVSWYQQTPGQGLQFLFEYFSETQRNKGNFPGRFSGRQFSNSRSEMNVSTLELGDSALYLCASSFSSNEQFFGPGTRLTVL.

The V and J genes are TRBV6-1 and TRBJ2-7, with TRBD1 as a possible D gene (6 bases). Trimming pared 6 bases from V and 2 bases from J, leaving 14 bases between. Germline V gene data show CDR1 as MNHNS and CDR2 as SASEGT. The CDR3 consists of 14 residues. Written as DNA, the CDR3 is TGTGCCAGCAGGGGGGCTAGCTCCACCTACGAGCAGTACTTC. This encodes CASRGASSTYEQYF.

The V and J genes are TRBV27 and TRBJ1-6; 7 nucleotides match TRBD1. Trimming took 7 bases from V and 5 from J; bases not matched to a gene: 11. Looked up from germline, CDR1 is MNHEY and CDR2 is SMNVEV (reference sequence). The CDR3 spans 16 residues. The CDR3 region is CASTASGTADNSPLHF. The CDR3 region has the DNA TGTGCCAGCACCGCATCCGGGACAGCGGATAATTCACCCCTCCACTTT.